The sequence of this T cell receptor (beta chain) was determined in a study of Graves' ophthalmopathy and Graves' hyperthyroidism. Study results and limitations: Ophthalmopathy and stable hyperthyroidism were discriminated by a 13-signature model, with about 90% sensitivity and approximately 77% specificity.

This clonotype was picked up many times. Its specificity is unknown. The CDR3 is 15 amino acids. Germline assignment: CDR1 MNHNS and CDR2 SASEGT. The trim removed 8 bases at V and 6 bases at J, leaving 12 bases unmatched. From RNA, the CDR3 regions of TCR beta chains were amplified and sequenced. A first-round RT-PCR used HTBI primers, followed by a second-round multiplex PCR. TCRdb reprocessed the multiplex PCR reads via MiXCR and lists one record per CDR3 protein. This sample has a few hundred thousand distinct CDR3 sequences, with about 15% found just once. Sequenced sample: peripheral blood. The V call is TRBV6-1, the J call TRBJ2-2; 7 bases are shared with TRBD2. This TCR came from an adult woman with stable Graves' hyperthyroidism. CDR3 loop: CASSLGLHEAGELFF. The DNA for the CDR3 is TGTGCCAGCTCTCTGGGACTACACGAGGCCGGGGAGCTGTTTTTT.